This TCR beta chain stems from a study of beta chain features in type 1 diabetes. Across the study: Sorted cells examined across all samples numbered 107,917,701.

A sort by CD45RO/CCR7/CD25/CD127/CD95/CD27 yielded CD4+ naive, central memory, regulatory and stem cell-like memory cells. Investigators reverse transcribed all isolated RNA, so they sequenced expressed TCRB transcripts. Sequencing was performed with immunoSEQ multiplex PCR; in TCRdb, only in-frame clones are kept and a portion is missing. Of about 270,000 clones listed, around an eighth are singletons. The CDR3 length is 16 residues. Germline V lookup: CDR1 LGHNA, CDR2 YNFKEQ. V lost 1 base and J 2 bases, leaving 13 bases between the germline ends. The study, taken as a whole, reports: A moderate, significant TCRB CDR3 shortening appeared in type 1 diabetes across four CD4+ subsets. Any HLA type influence on TCRB rearrangement was left unresolved here.

A note on this clone: Its antigen is undetermined.

This chain links TRBV4-2 with TRBJ2-3, with TRBD2 as a possible D gene (5 bases). The clonotype originates from a man aged 30 to 45 with type 1 diabetes. Sequencing was carried out using naive CD4+ T cells from blood. CDR3 in DNA: TGTGCCAGCAGCCAAGCCGAGCGGCCGTACACAGATACGCAGTATTTT. Its translation is CASSQAERPYTDTQYF.